One and the same sample provided the 13 T cell receptor beta chains below, sequenced in a study of T cells in tuberculosis. Cells were sorted from thawed PBMC rested overnight and stained with GMM-loaded CD1B tetramer, viability dye and anti-CD3. The lipid loaded on the CD1B tetramers was C32 glucose monomycolate from Rhodococcus equi. The repertoire was sequenced with immunoSEQ multiplex PCR; TCRdb's copy has only in-frame clones and lacks some. The table records 61,000 or so clones, approximately 80% of them present only once. The sequencing sample was made of CD1b-GMM tetramer-negative cells sorted from PBMCs. These receptor sequences come from an adult woman with latent tuberculosis.

This clone was seen more than once but under ten times. The V call is TRBV2, the J call TRBJ2-7; 8 nucleotides line up with TRBD2. The CDR3 runs 14 residues. Germline loops: CDR1 SNHLY, CDR2 FYNNEI. Unmatched junction bases numbered 11, after V lost 9 bases and J lost 4 bases. This CDR3 reads CASHKGTRRYEQYF. The CDR3 DNA reads as TGTGCCAGTCACAAGGGGACTAGACGATACGAGCAGTACTTC.

The chain joins TRBV28 to TRBJ1-4; D remains ambiguous. The germline V and J ends were trimmed by 4 bases and 4 bases, with 4 bases remaining between them. Germline CDR1 and CDR2: MDHEN and SYDVKM. The length of the CDR3 is 12 residues. DNA for the CDR3: TGTGCCAGCAGTTCAGATAATGAAAAACTGTTTTTT. It yields the protein CASSSDNEKLFF.

In its sample, this clone was seen a few times. The rearrangement links TRBV7-9 to TRBJ1-4, with D perhaps matching TRBD1 (5 bases). Germline V gives CDR1 SEHNR, CDR2 FQNEAQ (reference sequence). The CDR3 covers 14 residues. Trimming left V 2 bases short and J 7 bases short, with 11 bases between. The chain's CDR3 is CASSLHGRAEKLFF. CDR3 DNA: TGTGCCAGCAGCTTACATGGCAGGGCTGAAAAACTGTTTTTT. Combining the CDR3 with reference TRBV7-9 and TRBJ1-4 gives the whole variable domain DTGVSQNPRHKITKRGQNVTFRCDPISEHNRLYWYRQTLGQGPEFLTYFQNEAQLEKSRLLSDRFSAERPKGSFSTLEIQRTEQGDSAMYLCASSLHGRAEKLFFGSGTQLSVL.

The chain links TRBV5-4 to TRBJ2-7; the D gene is possibly TRBD2 (5 bases). Per germline, CDR1 SGHNT and CDR2 YYREEE (reference sequence). V was cut by 9 bases and J by 3 bases, with 16 bases left in between. The CDR3 sequence is 13 residues long. The CDR3 nucleotides are TGTGCCACCAAGCCGGGATTTGGCTACGAGCAGTACTTC. Its protein product is CATKPGFGYEQYF.

CDR3 region: CASSPSPADEAFF. In DNA, the CDR3 is TGTGCCAGCAGCCCATCCCCGGCGGATGAAGCTTTCTTT. The rearrangement joins TRBV7-6 to TRBJ1-1, with D hard to call. Trimming removed 5 bases at V and 7 bases at J, with 14 bases between. The length of the CDR3 is 13 residues. The germline V gene encodes CDR1 SGHVS and CDR2 FNYEAQ. The entire variable domain, with the rest obtained from reference TRBV7-6 and TRBJ1-1, is as follows: GAGVSQSPRYKVTKRGQDVALRCDPISGHVSLYWYRQALGQGPEFLTYFNYEAQQDKSGLPNDRFSAERPEGSISTLTIQRTEQRDSAMYRCASSPSPADEAFFGQGTRLTVV.

The rearrangement links TRBV4-3 to TRBJ2-5; D is perhaps TRBD1 (6 bases). The CDR3 runs 14 residues. Germline assignment: CDR1 LGHNA and CDR2 YSLEER. The V end lost 0 bases, the J end lost 4 bases, and 9 bases lay between the germline ends. The CDR3 DNA reads TGCGCCAGCAGCCAAGAGACCAGGGGAGAGACCCAGTACTTC. As protein: CASSQETRGETQYF.

This chain joins TRBV21-1 and TRBJ2-5; the table assigns TRBD2, which was not confirmed against the DNA. TRBV21-1 is classified as a pseudogene. This CDR3 has 16 amino acids. CDR3 sequence (DNA): TGTGCCAGCAGCATCCGTCGACTCCGGCGGGTCGAGACCCAGTACTTC. Amino acids: CASSIRRLRRVETQYF.

This rearrangement joins TRBV9 to TRBJ2-5; D perhaps matches TRBD1 (5 bases). V lost 2 bases, J lost 1 base, and 9 bases lay in between. There are 14 residues in the CDR3. The germline CDR1 and CDR2 sequences are SGDLS and YYNGEE. The CDR3 reads CASSVAGAQETQYF. CDR3 DNA sequence: TGTGCCAGCAGCGTTGCTGGGGCCCAAGAGACCCAGTACTTC.

The chain combines TRBV27 with TRBJ1-2; possible D gene TRBD1, 6 bases. This CDR3 comprises 15 residues. V shed 3 bases and J shed 0 bases, with 11 bases lying between them. Germline CDR1 and CDR2: MNHEY and SMNVEV (reference sequence). CDR3 coding DNA: TGTGCCAGCAGTTTCGGCGGGGGCTCTAACTATGGCTACACCTTC. Its protein product is CASSFGGGSNYGYTF.

Only a few counts were recorded for this clone. The chain links TRBV7-2 to TRBJ2-5, with 11 bases that match TRBD1. V was clipped by 0 bases and J by 6 bases; unmatched bases: 3. The CDR3 is made up of 15 amino acids. CDR1 SGHTA and CDR2 FQGNSA come from the germline V gene. CDR3 in amino acids: CASSLAGQGAQTQYF. CDR3 sequence (DNA): TGTGCCAGCAGCTTAGCCGGACAGGGGGCACAGACCCAGTACTTC.

Details on this clone: One junction end disagrees with the germline gene, perhaps due to a read error. This chain connects TRBV19 to TRBJ2-1, with a possible D match to TRBD1 (6 bases). Germline V gene lookup returns CDR1 LNHDA and CDR2 SQIVND (reference sequence). This CDR3 is built from 15 residues. CDR3 protein: CVSSIDRSSYNEQFF. The DNA of the CDR3 is TGTGTCAGTAGTATCGACAGGAGCTCCTACAATGAGCAGTTCTTC.

The V gene is TRBV9, the J gene TRBJ1-1; 8 nucleotides line up with TRBD1. Losses at the gene ends were 0 bases for V and 7 bases for J; bases not matched to a gene: 5. Germline V gene lookup returns CDR1 SGDLS and CDR2 YYNGEE. The CDR3 has 14 amino acids. DNA of the CDR3: TGTGCCAGCAGCGTAGGAGGGACAGGATTTGAAGCTTTCTTT. Its translation: CASSVGGTGFEAFF. Full variable domain (outside the CDR3, taken from reference TRBV9 and TRBJ1-1): DSGVTQTPKHLITATGQRVTLRCSPRSGDLSVYWYQQSLDQGLQFLIQYYNGEERAKGNILERFSAQQFPDLHSELNLSSLELGDSALYFCASSVGGTGFEAFFGQGTRLTVV.

The table lists this clone with a few counts. This chain uses TRBV2 with TRBJ2-1, with TRBD1 matching 8 bases. The trim removed 6 bases at V and 8 bases at J, leaving 12 bases unmatched. The CDR3 extends over 15 amino acids. Germline values: CDR1 SNHLY, CDR2 FYNNEI. In DNA, the CDR3 is TGTGCCAGCAGGGACAGGGATTCAGCCAAAGATGAGCAGTTCTTC. This sequence encodes CASRDRDSAKDEQFF.